This T cell receptor beta chain was sequenced for a study of CD8+ T cells in alopecia areata. Between the trimmed V and J ends, which lost 3 bases and 5 bases, there was a span of 19 bases. This CDR3 comprises 16 residues. CDR1 and CDR2 (germline): MNHNS, SASEGT. This clone was detected a few times. Isolated RNA was reverse transcribed into cDNA used as the sequencing template. Some clones are missing from TCRdb's copy, which holds only in-frame ones; the method was immunoSEQ multiplex PCR. The data contain over 150,000 clones, roughly three fifths of them seen just once; the ten biggest clones take up roughly 5%.

The chain employs TRBV6-1 and TRBJ2-5; TRBD2 might be the D (7 bases). Material: CD8+ T cells sorted from blood. This TCR came from a human donor in good health. This CDR3 is CASSETTGGPHETQYF. CDR3 coding DNA: TGTGCCAGCAGTGAGACAACCGGGGGGCCCCACGAGACCCAGTACTTC.